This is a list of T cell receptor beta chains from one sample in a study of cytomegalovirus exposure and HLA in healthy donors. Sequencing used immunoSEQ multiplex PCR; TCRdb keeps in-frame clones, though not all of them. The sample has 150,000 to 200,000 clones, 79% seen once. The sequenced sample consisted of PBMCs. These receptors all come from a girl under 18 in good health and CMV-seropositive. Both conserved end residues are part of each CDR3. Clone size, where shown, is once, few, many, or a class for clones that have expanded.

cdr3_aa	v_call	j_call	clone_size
CSVEETGGYEQYF	TRBV29-1	TRBJ2-7	-
CASIHTTGGEYGYTF	TRBV16	TRBJ1-2	-
CASSLGRLGSYEQYF	TRBV7-2	TRBJ2-7	-
CASRVLPTELNEQFF	TRBV4-1	TRBJ2-1	-
CASSRIGDYEQYF	TRBV2	TRBJ2-7	-
CASSLLPGGTLSGETQYF	TRBV27	TRBJ2-5	-
CASSESGGLLTGNTIYF	TRBV2	TRBJ1-3	few
CASRVSGDQPQHF	TRBV19	TRBJ1-5	-
CASSSPGTGRYGYTF	TRBV27	TRBJ1-2	-
CASSSSGTGYYEQYF	TRBV27	TRBJ2-7	-
CATRTGVQATNEKLFF	TRBV10-3	TRBJ1-4	-
CASSVGDRFSGNTIYF	TRBV9	TRBJ1-3	-
CASSNYGLALRAGNTIYF	TRBV21-1	TRBJ1-3	-
CASSVTGSLNYGYTF	TRBV19	TRBJ1-2	-
CASSWAGGLGEQYF	TRBV5-6	TRBJ2-7	-
CASSLSHRQPTNEKLFF	TRBV27	TRBJ1-4	-